Shown below are 21 T cell receptor beta chains from a single sample sequenced in a study of cytomegalovirus exposure and HLA in healthy donors. The PCR employed 60 Vbeta primers together with 13 Jbeta primers. Libraries were prepared by immunoSEQ multiplex PCR; TCRdb keeps only in-frame clonotypes and omits some of them. The sample has around 180,000 clones, roughly 80% seen once. Sequencing was done on a sample of PBMCs. These receptors were obtained from a man aged 25 to 45 in good health and CMV-seropositive.

The gene calls are TRBV11-3 and TRBJ2-7; 10 nucleotides line up with TRBD1. The J segment lost 4 bases and the V segment lost 4 bases, leaving 4 bases of the junction unmatched. The CDR3 runs to 14 residues. CDR1 SGHNT and CDR2 YENEEA come from the germline V gene. The CDR3 loop is CASSSGTGEYEQYF. The CDR3 nucleotides are TGTGCCAGCAGCTCCGGGACAGGGGAGTACGAGCAGTACTTC. The variable domain in full, with the rest retrieved from reference TRBV11-3 and TRBJ2-7, is EAGVVQSPRYKIIEKKQPVAFWCNPISGHNTLYWYLQNLGQGPELLIRYENEEAVDDSQLPKDRFSAERLKGVDSTLKIQPAELGDSAVYLCASSSGTGEYEQYFGPGTRLTVT.

The chain couples TRBV19 to TRBJ2-1; 11 bases are a match to TRBD2. Unmatched junction bases numbered 5, after V lost 8 bases and J lost 8 bases. The germline CDR1 and CDR2 sequences are LNHDA and SQIVND (reference sequence). This CDR3 has 13 residues. In nucleotides, the CDR3 is TGTGCCAGTTCTAGCGGGGGGCGGGATGAGCAGTTCTTC. It codes for CASSSGGRDEQFF. The full variable domain, its missing parts supplied by reference TRBV19 and TRBJ2-1, is DGGITQSPKYLFRKEGQNVTLSCEQNLNHDAMYWYRQDPGQGLRLIYYSQIVNDFQKGDIAEGYSVSREKKESFPLTVTSAQKNPTAFYLCASSSGGRDEQFFGPGTRLTVL.

The genes are TRBV21-1 and TRBJ2-7; the D segment call TRBD2 is taken from the table without a DNA check. TRBV21-1 is tagged as a pseudogene. The CDR3 is made up of 16 amino acids. The CDR3 spells CASSLMREGGSYEQYF. The CDR3 nucleotides read TGTGCCAGCAGCCTAATGCGGGAGGGCGGTTCCTACGAGCAGTACTTC.

This chain links TRBV21-1 with TRBJ2-2; the D call of TRBD1 is as the table states it, not checked on the DNA. TRBV21-1 is a known pseudogene. This CDR3 spans 15 amino acids. The chain's CDR3 is CASSKFPTNTGELFF. CDR3 DNA: TGTGCCAGCAGCAAGTTCCCAACGAACACCGGGGAGCTGTTTTTT.

The chain joins TRBV27 to TRBJ1-1; D is perhaps TRBD1 (6 bases). From germline, CDR1 is MNHEY and CDR2 SMNVEV (reference sequence). Trimming removed 6 bases at V and 5 bases at J, with 16 bases between. CDR3 length: 14 amino acids. CDR3 coding DNA: TGTGCCAGCAGAAGGGGGGGGCGAGGAACTGAAGCTTTCTTT. Amino acids: CASRRGGRGTEAFF.

This chain joins TRBV7-2 and TRBJ1-5; D is unclear. Germline V gene data show CDR1 as SGHTA and CDR2 as FQGNSA. The CDR3 is 13 residues long. The V and J ends lost 5 bases and 0 bases respectively, with 5 bases between them. The chain's CDR3 is CASSPYSNQPQHF. CDR3 nucleotide sequence: TGTGCCAGCAGCCCCTATAGCAATCAGCCCCAGCATTTT. Full variable domain (outside the CDR3, taken from reference TRBV7-2 and TRBJ1-5): GAGVSQSPSNKVTEKGKDVELRCDPISGHTALYWYRQSLGQGLEFLIYFQGNSAPDKSGLPSDRFSAERTGGSVSTLTIQRTQQEDSAVYLCASSPYSNQPQHFGDGTRLSIL.

The chain has TRBV19 and TRBJ2-2; 8 bases fit TRBD2. This CDR3 is built from 15 residues. Germline V gene lookup returns CDR1 LNHDA and CDR2 SQIVND (reference sequence). The V gene end was trimmed by 5 bases and the J gene end by 7 bases; junction bases not matched to a gene: 9. In DNA form, the CDR3 reads TGTGCCAGTAGTGACGGGAGGGCCATTGGCGGGGAGCTGTTTTTT. Amino acids: CASSDGRAIGGELFF.

The chain links TRBV2 to TRBJ2-7; 7 bases map to TRBD1. Germline assignment: CDR1 SNHLY and CDR2 FYNNEI. The CDR3 runs to 15 residues. V lost 6 bases to trimming and J lost 2 bases; unmatched junction nucleotides: 10. CDR3 sequence reads: CASSTRGTSPYEQYF. The CDR3 region has the DNA TGTGCCAGCAGCACCAGGGGGACCTCCCCCTACGAGCAGTACTTC.

This clone was seen only a few times. The chain joins TRBV5-5 to TRBJ2-1; 9 bases are shared with TRBD2. CDR1 and CDR2 from the germline V gene are SGHKS and YYEKEE (reference sequence). This CDR3 region has 15 residues. With 4 bases clipped from V and 6 bases from J, the junction kept 8 bases outside the gene matches. CDR3 coding DNA: TGTGCCAGCAGCACAGGGACTAGCATCGTCAATGAGCAGTTCTTC. The encoded protein is CASSTGTSIVNEQFF. Full variable domain (rest looked up from reference TRBV5-5 and TRBJ2-1): DAGVTQSPTHLIKTRGQQVTLRCSPISGHKSVSWYQQVLGQGPQFIFQYYEKEERGRGNFPDRFSARQFPNYSSELNVNALLLGDSALYLCASSTGTSIVNEQFFGPGTRLTVL.

About this clone: A junction boundary mismatches the germline segment, possibly from a read error. This chain connects TRBV7-9 to TRBJ2-7; D perhaps matches TRBD2 (5 bases). The CDR3 runs 16 residues. CDR1 is SEHNR, CDR2 FQNEAQ, per germline (reference sequence). Here the CDR3 reads CSSSLALTGLSYEQYF. The CDR3 nucleotides are TGTTCCAGCAGCTTAGCCCTAACTGGACTCTCCTACGAGCAGTACTTC. The variable domain in full, completed from reference TRBV7-9 and TRBJ2-7, reads DTGVSQNPRHKITKRGQNVTFRCDPISEHNRLYWYRQTLGQGPEFLTYFQNEAQLEKSRLLSDRFSAERPKGSFSTLEIQRTEQGDSAMYLCSSSLALTGLSYEQYFGPGTRLTVT.

The CDR3 sequence is CASSETGGRGRVEQYF. CDR3 coding DNA: TGTGCCAGCAGTGAAACGGGTGGCAGGGGACGTGTCGAGCAGTACTTC. This sequence joins TRBV25-1 and TRBJ2-7; perhaps TRBD1 as D (6 bases). Trimming took 2 bases from V and 6 from J, leaving 20 bases between them. Per the germline V gene, CDR1 is MGHDK and CDR2 is SYGVNS. The CDR3 loop spans 16 amino acids.

This clone was seen only a few times. The chain uses TRBV28 and TRBJ1-1; no reliable D call. Trimming took 3 bases from V and 0 from J, leaving 8 bases between them. CDR3 size: 14 residues. Looked up from germline, CDR1 is MDHEN and CDR2 is SYDVKM. CDR3 sequence (DNA): TGTGCCAGCAGTTTGCCCGGGGTGAACACTGAAGCTTTCTTT. Translation: CASSLPGVNTEAFF.

The CDR3 reads CASSHSSANYGYTF. The CDR3 region has the DNA TGTGCCAGCAGTCACAGTTCCGCTAACTATGGCTACACCTTC. The gene calls are TRBV11-2 and TRBJ1-2; D gene unclear. The germline V gene encodes CDR1 SGHAT and CDR2 FQNNGV. V was cut by 6 bases and J by 0 bases, with 11 bases left in between. CDR3 length: 14 residues. Supplemented by reference TRBV11-2 and TRBJ1-2, the full variable domain reads EAGVAQSPRYKIIEKRQSVAFWCNPISGHATLYWYQQILGQGPKLLIQFQNNGVVDDSQLPKDRFSAERLKGVDSTLKIQPAKLEDSAVYLCASSHSSANYGYTFGSGTRLTVV.

The rearrangement joins TRBV27 to TRBJ2-5, with 7 nucleotides matching TRBD2. The germline gives CDR1 MNHEY, CDR2 SMNVEV (reference sequence). Unmatched junction bases numbered 16, after V lost 2 bases and J lost 4 bases. This CDR3 has 18 residues. The CDR3 DNA is TGTGCCAGCAGTTTAGGAGGATGGTGGGGAACGGGAGGAGAGACCCAGTACTTC. This translates into CASSLGGWWGTGGETQYF.

V and J are TRBV19 and TRBJ2-1, with a tentative D call TRBD1 (6 bases). This CDR3 spans 16 amino acids. V was shortened by 3 bases and J by 1 base, with 13 bases between the two germline ends. CDR1 is LNHDA, CDR2 SQIVND, per germline (reference sequence). The CDR3 is CASSISRGRSYNEQFF. In DNA, the CDR3 is TGTGCCAGTAGTATTTCCAGGGGACGGTCCTACAATGAGCAGTTCTTC.

The genes are TRBV5-4 and TRBJ2-7, with 11 bases matching TRBD1. The CDR3 loop spans 13 amino acids. The V and J ends lost 4 bases and 6 bases, in that order; junction bases with no gene match: 3. The germline CDR1 and CDR2 sequences are SGHNT and YYREEE (reference sequence). As DNA, the CDR3 is TGTGCCAGCAGCGCAGGGACAGGGGGCGAGCAGTACTTC. This sequence encodes CASSAGTGGEQYF.

V usage is TRBV7-8 and J usage is TRBJ1-6; 9 bases map to TRBD1. CDR1 is SGHVS, CDR2 FQNEAQ, per germline. Losses at the gene ends were 5 bases for V and 9 bases for J; bases not matched to a gene: 17. This CDR3 comprises 18 residues. As DNA, the CDR3 is TGTGCCAGCAGCCCCCCGACCGGGACAGGGCGGTTCGGTTCACCCCTCCACTTT. Its protein product is CASSPPTGTGRFGSPLHF.

In its sample, this clone was seen once. Relative to the germline gene, one junction end is altered; a read error may explain this. Other DNA sequences in the sample encode the same CDR3. The rearrangement joins TRBV7-2 to TRBJ1-1; 7 bases agree with TRBD1. This CDR3 spans 14 amino acids. Germline V CDR1 and CDR2: SGHTA, FQGNSA. CDR3 loop: CASSFTGDNTEAFF. CDR3 sequence (DNA): TGCGCCAGCAGCTTCACAGGGGATAACACTGAAGCTTTCTTT.

The chain employs TRBV14 and TRBJ1-1, with a weak D call TRBD1 (6 bases). Germline V gene data show CDR1 as SGHDN and CDR2 as FVKESK. This CDR3 has 16 residues. With 0 bases removed from V and 1 base from J, the gap between germline ends came to 12 bases. The CDR3 DNA reads as TGTGCCAGCAGCCAAGATCCGGGACACACGAACACTGAAGCTTTCTTT. Its protein is CASSQDPGHTNTEAFF.

The rearrangement joins TRBV25-1 to TRBJ2-3; 8 positions match TRBD2. This CDR3 comprises 18 residues. The V gene's germline CDR1 is MGHDK and CDR2 SYGVNS. V shed 5 bases and J 1 base; nucleotides not matched to a gene: 14. CDR3 bases: TGTGCCAGCAGTCCGACCCGGGTTGGGCGGGGGGGCACAGATACGCAGTATTTT. Protein product: CASSPTRVGRGGTDTQYF.

The chain uses TRBV6-5 and TRBJ1-1; D gene unclear. V lost 5 bases, J lost 3 bases, and 13 bases lay in between. The CDR3 loop spans 14 amino acids. Germline lookup yields CDR1 MNHEY and CDR2 SVGAGI. The CDR3 sequence: CASSMGGADTEAFF. The CDR3 coding sequence is TGTGCCAGCAGTATGGGAGGCGCGGACACTGAAGCTTTCTTT.